One sample yielded the 8 T cell receptor beta chains listed below, sequenced in a study of shared clonotypes between healthy human individuals. Profiling relied on immunoSEQ multiplex PCR, and the TCRdb table lists in-frame clones only, not all of them. The sample carries some 1 million clones, around 74% recorded once. The specimen sequenced was memory CD4+ T cells sorted from blood. Subset: CD45RA-negative fraction. The receptor source for this set is a man between 18 and 35 years old in good health.

This clone was counted a few times. This rearrangement joins TRBV2 to TRBJ1-6; D remains unclear. The CDR3 has 15 residues. Per the germline V gene, CDR1 is SNHLY and CDR2 is FYNNEI. The V end was cut by 2 bases, the J end by 6 bases, with 11 bases between. CDR3 loop: CASSELGIGNSPLHF. As DNA, the CDR3 is TGTGCCAGCAGTGAATTGGGCATAGGTAATTCACCCCTCCACTTT.

This clone was observed a single time. This chain connects TRBV5-3 to TRBJ2-7, with D tentatively TRBD1 (5 bases). TRBV5-3 is identified as an open reading frame with a role that is uncertain. Trimming cost V 0 bases and J 3 bases, with 22 bases left between them. This CDR3 is built from 18 residues. For the CDR3, the DNA is TGTGCCAGAAGCTTGGTCTTTCGCCAGGGCGGAAGGTGCTACGAGCAGTACTTC. Protein: CARSLVFRQGGRCYEQYF.

The chain recombines TRBV14 with TRBJ2-5, with D unclear. Between the trimmed V and J ends, which lost 0 bases and 6 bases, there was a span of 14 bases. The CDR3 loop spans 15 amino acids. Germline CDR1 reads SGHDN; CDR2 reads FVKESK. The DNA of the CDR3 is TGTGCCAGCAGCCAAGATTGGCCAGAAGCCAAGACCCAGTACTTC. Encoded protein: CASSQDWPEAKTQYF.

In this sample, this clone turned up a few times. The genes are TRBV7-2 and TRBJ2-2; 11 bases map to TRBD2. The CDR3 loop spans 16 amino acids. Trimming took 5 bases from V and 6 from J; bases not matched to a gene: 8. Germline V gene data show CDR1 as SGHTA and CDR2 as FQGNSA. The CDR3 DNA reads TGTGCCAGCAGCGCCTCTAGCGGGAGGAGGTCCGGGGAGCTGTTTTTT. Its protein product is CASSASSGRRSGELFF.

The rearrangement links TRBV9 to TRBJ2-5; D is undetermined. The J call could be wrong; TRBJ2-7 is a better fit for the DNA end. This CDR3 spans 14 amino acids. Germline assignment: CDR1 SGDLS and CDR2 YYNGEE. The DNA of the CDR3 is TGTGCCAGCAGCGTAGATCCGGGCAGCTACGAGCAGTACTTC. This translates into CASSVDPGSYEQYF.

This clone appeared a few times. The chain couples TRBV29-1 to TRBJ1-1; tentative D call: TRBD1 (5 bases). Deletions cut 7 bases from V and 1 base from J, with 25 bases between. CDR3 length: 17 amino acids. Germline V lookup: CDR1 SQVTM, CDR2 ANQGSEA. CDR3 sequence: CSGESPPGRRQNTEAFF. The CDR3, as DNA: TGCAGCGGTGAGAGCCCCCCGGGACGGAGACAGAACACTGAAGCTTTCTTT.

CDR3 in amino acids: CASRRRLEFGELFF. The CDR3 bases are TGTGCCAGCAGAAGACGACTAGAATTCGGGGAGCTGTTTTTT. The chain links TRBV7-9 to TRBJ2-2, with D possibly matching TRBD2 (6 bases). V was shortened by 6 bases and J by 7 bases, with 15 bases between the two germline ends. Germline CDR1 is SEHNR and CDR2 is FQNEAQ (reference sequence). The CDR3 has 14 amino acids.

V usage is TRBV5-4 and J usage is TRBJ2-2; 13 bases are a match to TRBD2. CDR3 length: 18 residues. Trimming at V came to 4 bases and at J to 4 bases, leaving 10 bases not matched to a gene. Germline assignment: CDR1 SGHNT and CDR2 YYREEE (reference sequence). CDR3 coding DNA: TGTGCCAGCAGCCAAGGACTAGCGGGAGAGGTGGGCACCGGGGAGCTGTTTTTT. Translating it yields CASSQGLAGEVGTGELFF.